The 7 T cell receptor beta chains below come from one sample, sequenced in a study of CD8 T cells in Susac syndrome (dated by TCRdb to the late 2010s). Libraries were constructed by the immunoSEQ multiplex PCR assay. RNA was extracted using the RNeasy kit, and roughly 0.5 to 1 ug of the RNA was reverse transcribed with random hexamers. Using fastp trimming at Q25 and MiXCR clonotype assembly, TCRdb reanalyzed the public sequencing data and kept in-frame beta chains. A single entry per CDR3 protein holds the most common genes and DNA from its merged rows. Recorded for this sample are some 100,000 distinct CDR3 sequences; about 92% of them occurred a single time. The ten most abundant clones make up just under 0.095% of the sample. The source material was CD4+ T cells from PBMCs. The receptors come from a human donor with multiple sclerosis.

This chain connects TRBV20-1 to TRBJ1-2; possible D gene TRBD1, 6 bases. Trimming cost V 1 base and J 2 bases, with 11 bases left between them. This CDR3 has 14 amino acids. The germline V gene has CDR1 DFQATT and CDR2 SNEGSKA (reference sequence). The CDR3 sequence: CSARGSDSNYGYTF. In DNA, the CDR3 is TGCAGTGCTAGAGGTTCGGACAGCAACTATGGCTACACCTTC.

The V gene is TRBV5-1, the J gene TRBJ2-3; D is unclear. V lost 4 bases, J lost 6 bases, and 15 bases lay in between. Germline V lookup: CDR1 SGHRS, CDR2 YFSETQ. The CDR3 is 14 amino acids. The CDR3 protein is CASSPSVGKDTQYF. The CDR3 nucleotides are TGCGCCAGCAGCCCAAGCGTGGGGAAGGATACGCAGTATTTT.

The chain couples TRBV28 to TRBJ1-2; tentative D call: TRBD1 (6 bases). Germline V gene data show CDR1 as MDHEN and CDR2 as SYDVKM. The V gene lost 2 bases and the J gene lost 4 bases, with 14 bases spanning the gap. The CDR3 is 15 residues long. CDR3 sequence: CASSLPTGSSYGYTF. The DNA of the CDR3 is TGTGCCAGCAGTTTACCCACAGGGTCGTCCTATGGCTACACCTTC.

This clonotype is a singleton in its sample. This sequence joins TRBV29-1 and TRBJ1-2, with 8 bases lining up with TRBD1. The germline V gene has CDR1 SQVTM and CDR2 ANQGSEA. V dropped 4 bases and J dropped 7; count of bases not matched to a gene: 8. The CDR3 is made up of 13 amino acids. The CDR3 region is CSVGGDRRSGYTF. In DNA form, the CDR3 reads TGCAGCGTTGGGGGGGACAGGCGTTCTGGCTACACCTTC.

The chain couples TRBV7-6 to TRBJ1-3; a possible D gene is TRBD1 (5 bases). The V end was cut by 2 bases, the J end by 8 bases, with 16 bases between. The CDR3 consists of 15 residues. Germline V gives CDR1 SGHVS, CDR2 FNYEAQ. As DNA, the CDR3 is TGTGCCAGCAGCTTAAACGGGGCTAGGAGGGACACCATATATTTT. As protein: CASSLNGARRDTIYF. Full variable domain (outside the CDR3, taken from reference TRBV7-6 and TRBJ1-3): GAGVSQSPRYKVTKRGQDVALRCDPISGHVSLYWYRQALGQGPEFLTYFNYEAQQDKSGLPNDRFSAERPEGSISTLTIQRTEQRDSAMYRCASSLNGARRDTIYFGEGSWLTVV.

This sequence joins TRBV20-1 and TRBJ2-1, with D maybe TRBD2 (6 bases). This CDR3 has 13 amino acids. The germline V gene has CDR1 DFQATT and CDR2 SNEGSKA (reference sequence). V gave up 5 bases and J gave up 8 bases, with 16 bases separating them. CDR3 coding DNA: TGCAGTGCTCCTACTCCTAGCGAACATGAGCAGTTCTTC. Its translation: CSAPTPSEHEQFF.

The chain is built from TRBV29-1 and TRBJ2-7; D unresolved. The length of the CDR3 is 12 residues. V lost 6 bases to trimming and J lost 5 bases, with 14 bases between them. CDR1 SQVTM and CDR2 ANQGSEA come from the germline V gene. The CDR3 is CSVRTGPDEQYF. For the CDR3, the DNA is TGCAGCGTCCGGACCGGGCCCGACGAGCAGTACTTC.